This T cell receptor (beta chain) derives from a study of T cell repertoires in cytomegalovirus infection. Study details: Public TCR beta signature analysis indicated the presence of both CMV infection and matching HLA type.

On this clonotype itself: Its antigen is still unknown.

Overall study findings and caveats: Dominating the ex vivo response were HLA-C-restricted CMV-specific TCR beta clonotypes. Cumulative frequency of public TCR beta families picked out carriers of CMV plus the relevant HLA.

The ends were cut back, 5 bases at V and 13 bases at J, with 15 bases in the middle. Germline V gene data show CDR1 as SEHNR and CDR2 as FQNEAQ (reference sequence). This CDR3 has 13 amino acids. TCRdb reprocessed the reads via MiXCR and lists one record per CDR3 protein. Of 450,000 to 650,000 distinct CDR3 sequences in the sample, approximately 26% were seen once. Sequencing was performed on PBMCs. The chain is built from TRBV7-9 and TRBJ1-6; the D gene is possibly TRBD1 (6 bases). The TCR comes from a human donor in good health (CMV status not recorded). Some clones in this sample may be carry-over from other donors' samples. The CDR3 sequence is CASSPLTGLPLHF. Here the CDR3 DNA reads TGTGCCAGCAGCCCCCTGACAGGCTTGCCCCTCCACTTT. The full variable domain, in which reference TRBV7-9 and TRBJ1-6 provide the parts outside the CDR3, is DTGVSQNPRHKITKRGQNVTFRCDPISEHNRLYWYRQTLGQGPEFLTYFQNEAQLEKSRLLSDRFSAERPKGSFSTLEIQRTEQGDSAMYLCASSPLTGLPLHFGNGTRLTVT.